The 7 T cell receptor beta chains reported below all come from one sample, sequenced in a study of blood T cells in healthy people across ages. A sample-barcoded 5' primer and a J-beta primer mix were used in a second PCR of roughly 7 to 11 cycles. Each CDR3 protein is one row after TCRdb ran MiXCR on the 5' RACE reads. There are 750,000 or so distinct CDR3 sequences in the sample; around 25% occur only once, and 9.4% lies in the top ten. Separately, the same data were catalogued under a study of T cells of mothers and their children.

The material sequenced was blood. The receptors come from a boy between 5 and 17 years old in good health.

About this clonotype: A junction boundary mismatches the germline segment, possibly from a read error. The chain is built from TRBV6-9 and TRBJ1-1, with D perhaps matching TRBD1 (6 bases). Germline CDR1 reads MNHGY; CDR2 reads SVAAGI. The CDR3 is made up of 14 amino acids. CDR3 in amino acids: CARGGRALNTEAFF. The CDR3 bases are TGCGCTCGCGGGGGGCGGGCGTTAAACACTGAAGCTTTCTTT.

Many counts were recorded for this clonotype. V is TRBV12-3 or TRBV12-4 and J is TRBJ1-2; D is possibly TRBD1 (5 bases). The CDR3 has 13 residues. Deletions cut 6 bases from V and 2 bases from J, with 10 bases between. This CDR3 is CASRPTVNYGYTF. DNA for the CDR3: TGTGCCAGCAGACCGACAGTAAACTATGGCTACACCTTC.

Written as DNA, the CDR3 is TGTGCCACCAGCAGAGATTTGGCAGGCGACGAGCAGTACTTC. Amino acid sequence: CATSRDLAGDEQYF. This chain connects TRBV15 to TRBJ2-7; D unresolved. The length of the CDR3 is 14 residues. Trimming took off 0 bases at V and 5 bases at J, with 11 bases between the two ends. Germline V gene lookup returns CDR1 LNHNV and CDR2 YYDKDF (reference sequence). The whole variable domain, filled in from reference TRBV15 and TRBJ2-7, reads DAMVIQNPRYQVTQFGKPVTLSCSQTLNHNVMYWYQQKSSQAPKLLFHYYDKDFNNEADTPDNFQSRRPNTSFCFLDIRSPGLGDTAMYLCATSRDLAGDEQYFGPGTRLTVT.

This clonotype was observed a few times. One end of the junction varies from germline; a read error may be responsible. This chain joins TRBV9 and TRBJ2-5; 7 bases agree with TRBD2. TRBJ2-7 matches the DNA end more closely, so the J call is doubtful. In germline, CDR1 is SGDLS, CDR2 YYNGEE. The CDR3 runs 19 residues. The CDR3: CAGSVESGTYQSLSHEQYF. The CDR3 DNA follows: TGTGCCGGCAGCGTAGAAAGCGGGACCTACCAATCCTTATCCCACGAGCAGTACTTC.

This clonotype showed up just a few times. The CDR3 coding sequence is TGTGCCAGCAGCTTTTACGGGAGTTACGAGCAGTACTTC. Residues: CASSFYGSYEQYF. This chain uses TRBV7-2 with TRBJ2-7, with a possible D match to TRBD2 (6 bases). CDR1 is SGHTA, CDR2 FQGNSA, per germline. Trimming took off 3 bases at V and 4 bases at J, with 10 bases between the two ends. This CDR3 is 13 amino acids long.

V and J are TRBV7-9 and TRBJ2-3; no firm D call. The CDR3 runs 13 residues. V was clipped by 6 bases and J by 5 bases, with 12 bases between them. CDR1 is SEHNR and CDR2 is FQNEAQ in the germline V gene (reference sequence). In nucleotides, the CDR3 is TGTGCCAGCAGTTACCTTTTGGAAGATACGCAGTATTTT. This encodes CASSYLLEDTQYF.

This clonotype has just a few counts. The chain carries TRBV7-3 and TRBJ2-1, with D possibly called TRBD1 or TRBD2 (5 bases each). Per the germline V gene, CDR1 is SGHTA and CDR2 is FQGTGA. CDR3 length: 16 residues. Trimming cost V 5 bases and J 4 bases, with 18 bases left between them. The CDR3 region is CASSPSSGWGYNEQFF. CDR3 DNA sequence: TGTGCCAGCAGCCCATCCTCGGGGTGGGGGTACAATGAGCAGTTCTTC.